Each of the 30 T cell receptor beta chains below was sequenced from the same sample in a study of radiotherapy plus CTLA-4 blockade in lung cancer. The assay was immunoSEQ multiplex PCR, and TCRdb's table has in-frame clones only and misses some. The table includes around 82,000 clones, around 84% detected once. The material sequenced was peripheral blood, taken from a patient treated with radiotherapy plus ipilimumab. These receptors all stem from a human donor with non-small cell lung cancer that progressed on radiotherapy plus ipilimumab.

CDR3 amino acids: CASSHAGLNYEQYF. DNA of the CDR3: TGTGCCAGCAGCCATGCGGGACTGAACTACGAGCAGTACTTC. V and J are TRBV5-4 and TRBJ2-7; tentatively, D is TRBD2 (6 bases). The CDR3 runs 14 residues. Per the germline V gene, CDR1 is SGHNT and CDR2 is YYREEE (reference sequence). V was shortened by 4 bases and J by 3 bases, with 14 bases between the two germline ends.

The gene calls are TRBV4-2 and TRBJ1-1; a weak D match, TRBD1 (6 bases). V was cut by 4 bases and J by 8 bases, with 17 bases left in between. Per the germline V gene, CDR1 is LGHNA and CDR2 is YNFKEQ. This CDR3 has 14 amino acids. CDR3: CASSLKGGGPEAFF. The CDR3 coding sequence is TGTGCCAGCAGCCTCAAGGGTGGGGGGCCAGAAGCTTTCTTT.

In its sample, this clone was seen a few times. The chain carries TRBV5-1 and TRBJ1-2; D is unclear. V lost 0 bases and J lost 0, with 6 bases in between. This CDR3 contains 14 residues. CDR1 is SGHRS and CDR2 is YFSETQ in the germline V gene. The CDR3 protein is CASSLGGANYGYTF. The CDR3 nucleotides are TGCGCCAGCAGCTTGGGTGGGGCTAACTATGGCTACACCTTC. The whole variable domain, remainder taken from reference TRBV5-1 and TRBJ1-2, is KAGVTQTPRYLIKTRGQQVTLSCSPISGHRSVSWYQQTPGQGLQFLFEYFSETQRNKGNFPGRFSGRQFSNSRSEMNVSTLELGDSALYLCASSLGGANYGYTFGSGTRLTVV.

V usage is TRBV4-3 and J usage is TRBJ1-1; D unclear. Germline-derived CDR1 and CDR2 are LGHNA and YSLEER. The CDR3 contains 14 residues. Trimming took off 1 base at V and 1 base at J, with 7 bases between the two ends. The CDR3 loop is CASSQVVRNTEAFF. The CDR3 DNA follows: TGCGCCAGCAGCCAAGTTGTGCGGAACACTGAAGCTTTCTTT.

The V call is TRBV5-1, the J call TRBJ2-2, with a tentative D call TRBD1 (5 bases). Germline V lookup: CDR1 SGHRS, CDR2 YFSETQ. The V gene lost 0 bases and the J gene lost 0 bases, with 6 bases spanning the gap. CDR3 length equals 15 residues. The CDR3: CASSLVGANTGELFF. CDR3 DNA: TGCGCCAGCAGCTTGGTAGGGGCGAACACCGGGGAGCTGTTTTTT.

Only one count was recorded for this clone. The chain carries TRBV15 and TRBJ2-2; D is possibly TRBD1 or TRBD2 (6 bases each). The CDR3 is made up of 17 amino acids. The V gene's germline CDR1 is LNHNV and CDR2 YYDKDF (reference sequence). Trimming left V 6 bases short and J 6 bases short, with 23 bases between. The CDR3 DNA is TGTGCCACCAGACCTCCACCTGGGGCAGGGGAGGCCGGGGAGCTGTTTTTT. It is translated as CATRPPPGAGEAGELFF.

The genes are TRBV27 and TRBJ1-2, with TRBD1 identical over 10 bases. The germline V gene encodes CDR1 MNHEY and CDR2 SMNVEV (reference sequence). Germline trimming cut 5 bases from V and 4 bases from J; bases unmatched to any gene: 4. The CDR3 spans 14 residues. CDR3 sequence (DNA): TGTGCCAGCAGTCCTGGACAGGGGGGCTATGGCTACACCTTC. Its protein is CASSPGQGGYGYTF.

The chain is built from TRBV7-9 and TRBJ2-1, with 12 bases aligning to TRBD2. CDR3 length equals 18 residues. Germline CDR1 SEHNR, CDR2 FQNEAQ (reference sequence). V gave up 2 bases and J gave up 7 bases; unmatched junction bases: 12. The CDR3 region is CASSLRGLTSGGQNEQFF. The DNA for the CDR3 is TGTGCCAGCAGCTTAAGGGGATTGACTAGCGGGGGTCAAAATGAGCAGTTCTTC. Using reference TRBV7-9 and TRBJ2-1 for the parts outside the CDR3, the full variable domain is DTGVSQNPRHKITKRGQNVTFRCDPISEHNRLYWYRQTLGQGPEFLTYFQNEAQLEKSRLLSDRFSAERPKGSFSTLEIQRTEQGDSAMYLCASSLRGLTSGGQNEQFFGPGTRLTVL.

The rearrangement joins TRBV9 to TRBJ2-4; tentatively, D is TRBD2 (5 bases). V shed 0 bases and J shed 9 bases, with 13 bases lying between them. The CDR3 totals 14 residues. Germline CDR1 reads SGDLS; CDR2 reads YYNGEE. The CDR3 coding sequence is TGTGCCAGCAGCGTAGAGGGCGGGCTGGGCATTCAGTACTTC. Encoded protein: CASSVEGGLGIQYF.

The CDR3 here is CAWSGIGRTIGTEAFF. In DNA, the CDR3 is TGTGCCTGGAGTGGAATAGGGAGGACCATCGGCACTGAAGCTTTCTTT. The rearrangement uses TRBV30 and TRBJ1-1, with D unresolved. Between the trimmed V and J ends, which lost 1 base and 4 bases, there was a span of 19 bases. Germline CDR1 GTSNPN, CDR2 SVGIG (reference sequence). CDR3 length equals 16 residues.

This sequence joins TRBV30 and TRBJ1-2; D remains unclear. Trimming cost V 6 bases and J 0 bases, with 11 bases left between them. The germline V gene encodes CDR1 GTSNPN and CDR2 SVGIG (reference sequence). This CDR3 comprises 13 residues. Here the CDR3 DNA reads TGTGCCTGTCCTACCGGCACTAACTATGGCTACACCTTC. It is translated as CACPTGTNYGYTF.

The chain carries TRBV19 and TRBJ2-2; no definite D call. Germline assignment: CDR1 LNHDA and CDR2 SQIVND (reference sequence). The CDR3 has 12 residues. V was cut by 3 bases and J by 6 bases, with 5 bases left in between. This CDR3 is CASSMWAGELFF. CDR3 coding DNA: TGTGCCAGTAGTATGTGGGCCGGGGAGCTGTTTTTT.

The rearrangement uses TRBV19 and TRBJ1-1; D is unclear. Germline CDR1 LNHDA, CDR2 SQIVND (reference sequence). Trimming took 7 bases from V and 6 from J, leaving 12 bases between them. The CDR3 is 12 amino acids. CDR3 amino acids: CASNGKGAEAFF. CDR3 DNA: TGTGCCAGTAATGGCAAGGGCGCTGAAGCTTTCTTT.

The chain links TRBV7-9 to TRBJ2-1, with a tentative D call TRBD1 (6 bases). The CDR3 runs to 15 residues. CDR1 SEHNR and CDR2 FQNEAQ come from the germline V gene (reference sequence). With 4 bases removed from V and 4 bases from J, the gap between germline ends came to 14 bases. The CDR3: CASSSRDTIYNEQFF. The CDR3 DNA reads as TGTGCCAGCAGCTCCCGGGACACCATTTACAATGAGCAGTTCTTC.

This chain uses TRBV7-8 with TRBJ2-7, with D perhaps TRBD2 (5 bases). The CDR3 has 15 amino acids. Per the germline V gene, CDR1 is SGHVS and CDR2 is FQNEAQ. The V end was cut by 4 bases, the J end by 3 bases, with 16 bases between. CDR3 in amino acids: CASSSVGETSYEQYF. DNA of the CDR3: TGTGCCAGCAGCTCCGTCGGGGAAACTAGCTACGAGCAGTACTTC.

In DNA form, the CDR3 reads TGTGCCAGCAGTCCTCAGGGGCATTCTGGAAACACCATATATTTT. Protein product: CASSPQGHSGNTIYF. This chain connects TRBV27 to TRBJ1-3, with a tentative D call TRBD1 (6 bases). Looked up from germline, CDR1 is MNHEY and CDR2 is SMNVEV (reference sequence). V was trimmed by 5 bases and J by 1 base, leaving 12 bases between them. This CDR3 contains 15 residues.

The rearrangement joins TRBV6-5 to TRBJ2-3, with D possibly matching TRBD1 (6 bases). CDR1 and CDR2 (germline): MNHEY, SVGAGI. The CDR3 runs to 13 residues. V gave up 6 bases and J gave up 8 bases, with 15 bases separating them. The CDR3 sequence: CASSQDRTGTQYF. Here the CDR3 DNA reads TGTGCCAGCAGCCAAGACAGGACGGGTACGCAGTATTTT.

The chain recombines TRBV5-1 with TRBJ2-5; TRBD1 agrees at 9 bases. V trimming: 6 bases; J trimming: 5 bases; junction bases outside the gene matches: 8. Per germline, CDR1 SGHRS and CDR2 YFSETQ. This CDR3 comprises 14 residues. The CDR3: CASNPQGAYETQYF. The CDR3 coding sequence is TGCGCCAGCAACCCACAGGGGGCGTATGAGACCCAGTACTTC.

The CDR3 is CASSVTGGNTEAFF. The CDR3 DNA is TGCGCCAGCAGTGTGACCGGTGGGAACACTGAAGCTTTCTTT. This rearrangement joins TRBV10-2 to TRBJ1-1; D is ambiguous. Trimming took 4 bases from V and 1 from J, leaving 10 bases between them. CDR1 is WSHSY and CDR2 is SAAADI in the germline V gene. The CDR3 totals 14 residues.

J is TRBJ1-4 and V is TRBV9, with D perhaps matching TRBD1 (5 bases). CDR1 and CDR2 from the germline V gene are SGDLS and YYNGEE. V was shortened by 5 bases and J by 6 bases, with 17 bases between the two germline ends. This CDR3 contains 15 residues. CDR3 coding DNA: TGTGCCAGCAGACCCACAGGCGGGAGCCATGAAAAACTGTTTTTT. Translating it yields CASRPTGGSHEKLFF.

The V call is TRBV7-2, the J call TRBJ1-2, with a weak D call TRBD1 (5 bases). The CDR3 length is 16 residues. V was shortened by 5 bases and J by 0 bases, with 16 bases between the two germline ends. Germline CDR1 SGHTA, CDR2 FQGNSA. CDR3 DNA: TGTGCCAGCAGCCCAGGAAGCCAGGGTGCTAACTATGGCTACACCTTC. It specifies CASSPGSQGANYGYTF.

The CDR3 spells CASRINLRTENTGELFF. The CDR3, as DNA: TGCGCCAGCAGGATCAACCTCAGGACGGAAAACACCGGGGAGCTGTTTTTT. V is TRBV5-1 and J is TRBJ2-2; no reliable D call. Trimming took off 5 bases at V and 2 bases at J, with 19 bases between the two ends. CDR1 SGHRS and CDR2 YFSETQ come from the germline V gene. CDR3 length equals 17 residues.

Of note for this clone: Other DNA sequences in the sample encode the same CDR3. The rearrangement uses TRBV4-3 and TRBJ2-3; TRBD2 agrees at 7 bases. V lost 1 base to trimming and J lost 2 bases; unmatched junction nucleotides: 6. The CDR3 is 16 residues long. Looked up from germline, CDR1 is LGHNA and CDR2 is YSLEER. The CDR3 reads CASSQGLAGDTDTQYF. In DNA form, the CDR3 reads TGCGCCAGCAGCCAAGGCTTGGCGGGAGACACAGATACGCAGTATTTT.

V and J are TRBV18 and TRBJ1-6; D is unclear. Germline V gives CDR1 KGHSH, CDR2 LQKENI. The CDR3 runs to 14 residues. V lost 4 bases and J lost 9, with 13 bases in between. In DNA form, the CDR3 reads TGTGCCAGCTCACTTAACGGGCTCGGTTCACCCCTCCACTTT. This translates into CASSLNGLGSPLHF.

This rearrangement joins TRBV5-1 to TRBJ2-5, with D perhaps assigned TRBD1 or TRBD2 (5 bases each). The CDR3 totals 18 residues. From germline, CDR1 is SGHRS and CDR2 YFSETQ. With 4 bases removed from V and 3 bases from J, the gap between germline ends came to 25 bases. This chain's CDR3 is CASSPGWAGTFREETQYF. The CDR3, as DNA: TGCGCCAGCAGCCCGGGGTGGGCAGGGACGTTTCGCGAAGAGACCCAGTACTTC.

The sample holds one count of this clone. The genes are TRBV28 and TRBJ2-7, with unresolved D. From germline, CDR1 is MDHEN and CDR2 SYDVKM. V shed 3 bases and J shed 0 bases, with 3 bases lying between them. This CDR3 has 12 amino acids. The chain's CDR3 is CASSFNSYEQYF. Written as DNA, the CDR3 is TGTGCCAGCAGTTTCAACTCCTACGAGCAGTACTTC. Variable domain in full (rest from reference TRBV28 and TRBJ2-7): DVKVTQSSRYLVKRTGEKVFLECVQDMDHENMFWYRQDPGLGLRLIYFSYDVKMKEKGDIPEGYSVSREKKERFSLILESASTNQTSMYLCASSFNSYEQYFGPGTRLTVT.

The CDR3: CASSETGGGQPQHF. The DNA for the CDR3 is TGTGCCAGCAGTGAAACTGGGGGGGGCCAGCCCCAGCATTTT. The J gene is TRBJ1-5, the V gene TRBV25-1; maybe TRBD1 (6 bases). This CDR3 has 14 amino acids. V lost 2 bases and J lost 7, with 12 bases in between. Germline V gives CDR1 MGHDK, CDR2 SYGVNS.

The V and J genes are TRBV30 and TRBJ2-1, with D perhaps TRBD2 (5 bases). Trimming took off 2 bases at V and 0 bases at J, with 8 bases between the two ends. CDR1 is GTSNPN and CDR2 is SVGIG in the germline V gene (reference sequence). The CDR3 covers 14 residues. CDR3 nucleotides: TGTGCCTGGAGTCCGGGGAACTCCTACAATGAGCAGTTCTTC. Its translation is CAWSPGNSYNEQFF.

The V gene is TRBV7-2, the J gene TRBJ2-1, with 10 bases lining up with TRBD2. The germline gives CDR1 SGHTA, CDR2 FQGNSA. The CDR3 covers 16 residues. V trimming: 5 bases; J trimming: 4 bases; junction bases outside the gene matches: 8. CDR3 region: CASSTTGTSEYNEQFF. The CDR3, as DNA: TGTGCCAGCAGCACTACCGGGACTAGCGAGTACAATGAGCAGTTCTTC.

The rearrangement joins TRBV5-1 to TRBJ1-1; D call uncertain. Germline V gene sequence: CDR1 SGHRS, CDR2 YFSETQ. The CDR3 totals 13 residues. V was shortened by 4 bases and J by 0 bases, with 7 bases between the two germline ends. The CDR3 loop is CASSLEMNTEAFF. CDR3 DNA: TGCGCCAGCAGCCTCGAGATGAACACTGAAGCTTTCTTT.